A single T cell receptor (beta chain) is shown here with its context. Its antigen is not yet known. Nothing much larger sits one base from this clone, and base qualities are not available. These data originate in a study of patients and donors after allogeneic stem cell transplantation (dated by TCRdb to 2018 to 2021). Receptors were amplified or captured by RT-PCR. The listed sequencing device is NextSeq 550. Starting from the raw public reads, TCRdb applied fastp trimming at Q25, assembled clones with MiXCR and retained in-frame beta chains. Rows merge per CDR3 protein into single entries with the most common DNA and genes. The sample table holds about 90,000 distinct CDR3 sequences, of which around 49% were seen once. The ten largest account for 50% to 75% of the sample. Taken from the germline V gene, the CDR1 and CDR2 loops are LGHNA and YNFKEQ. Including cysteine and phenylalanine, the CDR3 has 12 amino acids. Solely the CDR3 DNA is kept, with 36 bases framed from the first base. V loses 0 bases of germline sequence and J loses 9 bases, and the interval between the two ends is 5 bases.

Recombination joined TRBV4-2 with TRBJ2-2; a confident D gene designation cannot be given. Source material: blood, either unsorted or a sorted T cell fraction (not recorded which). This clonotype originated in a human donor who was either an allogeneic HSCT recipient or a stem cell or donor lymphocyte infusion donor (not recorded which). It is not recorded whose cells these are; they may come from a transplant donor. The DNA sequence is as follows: TGTGCCAGCAGCCAAGAAGGGCGGGAGCTGTTTTTT. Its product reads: CASSQEGRELFF.